One sample yielded the 32 T cell receptor beta chains listed below, sequenced in a study of identical twins. One entry per CDR3 protein, called by TCRdb with MiXCR from the 5' RACE reads. The repertoire includes hundreds of thousands of distinct CDR3 sequences, approximately 6.1% of them detected once, and 1.5% to 2% sits in the top ten. Sequenced input: naive T cells sorted from blood. The source of these receptors is a man in his late teens or twenties in good health.

In its sample, this clonotype was seen many times. The chain has TRBV14 and TRBJ1-2; D perhaps matches TRBD1 (5 bases). Germline V gene sequence: CDR1 SGHDN, CDR2 FVKESK. This CDR3 has 14 amino acids. V was shortened by 4 bases and J by 8 bases, with 17 bases between the two germline ends. The CDR3: CASSPRVGDGGYTF. The DNA for the CDR3 is TGTGCCAGCAGCCCCAGGGTGGGGGACGGCGGCTACACCTTC.

Only a few counts were recorded for this clonotype. The V and J genes are TRBV29-1 and TRBJ2-1; 9 bases are shared with TRBD2. Trimming removed 0 bases from V and 6 bases from J; junction bases left unmatched: 9. Germline assignment: CDR1 SQVTM and CDR2 ANQGSEA. The CDR3 has 16 residues. The CDR3 spells CSVEDGGSGRSNEQFF. In nucleotides, the CDR3 is TGCAGCGTTGAAGATGGGGGCAGCGGGAGGTCCAATGAGCAGTTCTTC.

Many counts were recorded for this clonotype. This chain joins TRBV4-3 and TRBJ2-2; D might be TRBD1 (5 bases). From germline, CDR1 is LGHNA and CDR2 YSLEER. The CDR3 is 19 residues long. V shed 0 bases and J shed 3 bases, with 20 bases lying between them. CDR3 protein: CASSQEVGQGIGDTGELFF. The CDR3 nucleotides are TGCGCCAGCAGCCAAGAGGTTGGACAAGGGATTGGGGACACCGGGGAGCTGTTTTTT.

This clonotype has just a few counts. The chain recombines TRBV7-9 with TRBJ2-7; 10 nucleotides line up with TRBD1. The CDR3 has 16 amino acids. After removal of 6 bases from V and 2 bases from J, the junction contained 10 bases not matched to a gene. Germline V lookup: CDR1 SEHNR, CDR2 FQNEAQ (reference sequence). The CDR3 spells CASSSPGTGAPYEQYF. CDR3 bases: TGTGCCAGCAGTTCCCCCGGGACAGGGGCACCCTACGAGCAGTACTTC.

In its sample, this clonotype was seen many times. This chain links TRBV20-1 with TRBJ1-4; D call uncertain. Germline CDR1 and CDR2: DFQATT and SNEGSKA (reference sequence). V shed 6 bases and J shed 1 base, with 12 bases lying between them. This CDR3 region has 14 residues. CDR3 coding DNA: TGCAGTGCCCGCCCTGAGGGAACTAATGAAAAACTGTTTTTT. Its protein product is CSARPEGTNEKLFF.

This clonotype was observed at least ten times. The chain employs TRBV11-2 and TRBJ1-2; possible D gene TRBD1, 5 bases. CDR3 size: 13 residues. Trimming removed 8 bases from V and 7 bases from J, with 17 bases in between. CDR1 is SGHAT, CDR2 FQNNGV, per germline. CDR3 sequence (DNA): TGTGCCAGCCCCCAGGGAAAAGGTCGTGGCTACACCTTC. Translating it yields CASPQGKGRGYTF.

The V and J genes are TRBV2 and TRBJ2-7; a possible D gene is TRBD2 (6 bases). Trimming took 10 bases from V and 3 from J, leaving 16 bases between them. The CDR3 spans 13 residues. Germline V gene data show CDR1 as SNHLY and CDR2 as FYNNEI. The CDR3 loop reads CAIASTSLYEQYV. The CDR3, as DNA: TGTGCCATCGCCTCGACTAGTCTCTACGAGCAGTACGTC.

This clonotype appeared many times. The J gene is TRBJ2-7, the V gene TRBV28; D gene ambiguous. V was pared by 5 bases and J by 0 bases, with 11 bases between. Germline CDR1 MDHEN, CDR2 SYDVKM. This CDR3 contains 14 residues. CDR3 in amino acids: CASSQYLSSYEQYF. In DNA, the CDR3 is TGTGCCAGCAGTCAATATCTAAGCTCCTACGAGCAGTACTTC.

This clonotype was picked up a small number of times. This chain joins TRBV4-1 and TRBJ2-5; 9 nucleotides line up with TRBD2. The germline V gene encodes CDR1 MGHRA and CDR2 YSYEKL. The CDR3 totals 14 residues. V lost 4 bases to trimming and J lost 3 bases; unmatched junction nucleotides: 3. The CDR3 DNA is TGCGCCAGCAGCCGACTAGCGGAAAAAGAGACCCAGTACTTC. It specifies CASSRLAEKETQYF.

This clonotype showed up just a few times. This chain joins TRBV10-3 and TRBJ2-1; 7 bases align to TRBD2. CDR3 length: 18 residues. J was trimmed by 10 bases and V by 9 bases; bases with no gene match: 27. CDR1 ENHRY and CDR2 SYGVKD come from the germline V gene. Here the CDR3 DNA reads TGTGCCATTTCCTCGGTGGACTCAGCGGGACCCCTCGGAGGGGAGCAGTTCTTC. It yields the protein CAISSVDSAGPLGGEQFF.

In its sample, this clonotype was seen many times. This rearrangement joins TRBV5-1 to TRBJ2-1, with D possibly TRBD1 on 6 matching bases. The germline CDR1 and CDR2 sequences are SGHRS and YFSETQ. This CDR3 has 16 residues. Trimming took off 5 bases at V and 0 bases at J, with 15 bases between the two ends. This CDR3 is CASRLQGRSSYNEQFF. In DNA, the CDR3 is TGCGCCAGCAGATTACAGGGAAGGTCCTCCTACAATGAGCAGTTCTTC.

The table lists this clonotype with many counts. The rearrangement uses TRBV5-1 and TRBJ2-1, with D tentatively TRBD2 (5 bases). CDR3 length equals 15 residues. Trimming pared 4 bases from V and 3 bases from J, leaving 14 bases between. Germline CDR1 reads SGHRS; CDR2 reads YFSETQ. CDR3: CASSPYPGSYNEQFF. CDR3 bases: TGCGCCAGCAGCCCCTACCCGGGGAGCTACAATGAGCAGTTCTTC.

This clonotype has more than one count but fewer than ten. CDR3 in DNA: TGCGCCAGCAGCCAAGCGACCGCCCAAGAGACCCAGTACTTC. Amino acids: CASSQATAQETQYF. This rearrangement joins TRBV4-3 to TRBJ2-5; no clear D. The CDR3 totals 14 residues. Germline V gene sequence: CDR1 LGHNA, CDR2 YSLEER. V lost 1 base and J 1 base, leaving 7 bases between the germline ends.

This clonotype was seen at least ten times. The chain's CDR3 is CASSLMLEQYF. The CDR3 nucleotides read TGTGCCAGCAGCTTGATGCTCGAGCAGTACTTC. The chain uses TRBV7-2 and TRBJ2-7; D unresolved. This CDR3 spans 11 amino acids. Looked up from germline, CDR1 is SGHTA and CDR2 is FQGNSA. V was trimmed by 3 bases and J by 6 bases, leaving 6 bases between them.

This clonotype was seen repeatedly, ten times or more. The DNA for the CDR3 is TGTGCCAGCAGGGGTGGGGCGAGCACCGGGGAGCTGTTTTTT. Protein sequence: CASRGGASTGELFF. V and J are TRBV2 and TRBJ2-2, with D perhaps matching TRBD1 (5 bases). Germline V gives CDR1 SNHLY, CDR2 FYNNEI. V lost 6 bases and J lost 4, with 12 bases in between. The CDR3 contains 14 residues.

This clonotype was counted at least ten times. The chain couples TRBV4-3 to TRBJ1-2; a weak D match, TRBD1 (5 bases). In germline, CDR1 is LGHNA, CDR2 YSLEER. The V and J ends lost 3 bases and 7 bases respectively, with 18 bases between them. This CDR3 is 15 amino acids long. The CDR3 DNA sequence: TGCGCCAGCAGCCAGGGGGGAGGGGACTACCGTGGCTACACCTTC. Its translation is CASSQGGGDYRGYTF.

At least ten counts were recorded for this clonotype. This chain uses TRBV5-6 with TRBJ2-3; 8 bases map to TRBD2. Germline V gene lookup returns CDR1 SGHDT and CDR2 YYEEEE. V trimming: 1 base; J trimming: 6 bases; junction bases outside the gene matches: 7. The CDR3 spans 15 residues. The CDR3 DNA is TGTGCCAGCAGCTTGCGCGGGAGGAAAGGGGATACGCAGTATTTT. Translated: CASSLRGRKGDTQYF.

The chain recombines TRBV7-2 with TRBJ2-5; 10 bases are shared with TRBD2. The CDR3 runs to 17 residues. V gave up 1 base and J gave up 4 bases; unmatched junction bases: 9. Germline CDR1 reads SGHTA; CDR2 reads FQGNSA. The CDR3 sequence is CASSLGPAGGFGETQYF. CDR3 in DNA: TGTGCCAGCAGCTTAGGTCCAGCGGGAGGGTTTGGAGAGACCCAGTACTTC.

This clonotype turned up a few times. J is TRBJ2-7 and V is TRBV5-1, with D perhaps matching TRBD2 (6 bases). Trimming took 3 bases from V and 2 from J, leaving 12 bases between them. The CDR3 sequence is 14 residues long. Germline V gives CDR1 SGHRS, CDR2 YFSETQ. Written as DNA, the CDR3 is TGCGCCAGCAGCTCTCAGGGAGGCCCCTACGAGCAGTACTTC. Translated: CASSSQGGPYEQYF.

This clonotype turned up a few times. The chain combines TRBV12-3 or TRBV12-4 with TRBJ2-3; TRBD2 is a possible D gene (5 bases). With 7 bases removed from V and 5 bases from J, the gap between germline ends came to 13 bases. The CDR3 runs 13 residues. CDR3 region: CASIVTRGDTQYF. Here the CDR3 DNA reads TGTGCCAGCATTGTGACCCGGGGAGATACGCAGTATTTT.

This clonotype was detected only a few times. V usage is TRBV20-1 and J usage is TRBJ1-2; TRBD1 matches at 11 bases. The CDR3 loop spans 13 amino acids. V dropped 5 bases and J dropped 5; count of bases not matched to a gene: 4. Germline V lookup: CDR1 DFQATT, CDR2 SNEGSKA (reference sequence). CDR3 protein: CSAPGQGAYGYTF. The CDR3 DNA is TGCAGTGCTCCAGGACAGGGGGCGTATGGCTACACCTTC.

This clonotype was counted ten times or more. The gene calls are TRBV12-5 and TRBJ2-7; 10 nucleotides line up with TRBD2. The V and J ends lost 5 bases and 12 bases, in that order; junction bases with no gene match: 4. This CDR3 has 11 amino acids. Germline V gene lookup returns CDR1 LGHNT and CDR2 FRNRAP. CDR3 in DNA: TGTGCTAGTGGTCGAGGACTAGCGGTGTACGTC. Translated: CASGRGLAVYV.

This clonotype was seen ten or more times. The genes are TRBV20-1 and TRBJ2-1; TRBD2 matches 10 bases. The germline V gene has CDR1 DFQATT and CDR2 SNEGSKA (reference sequence). J lost 3 bases, V lost 1 base, and 6 bases had no gene match. The CDR3 covers 16 residues. CDR3 nucleotide sequence: TGCAGTGCTAGAGTGGCTAGCGGGAGAGGCTACAATGAGCAGTTCTTC. This sequence encodes CSARVASGRGYNEQFF.

This clonotype was observed a handful of times. The chain joins TRBV5-1 to TRBJ2-2, with 7 bases lining up with TRBD1. The CDR3 runs to 15 residues. V was clipped by 4 bases and J by 6 bases; unmatched bases: 9. Germline values: CDR1 SGHRS, CDR2 YFSETQ. The CDR3 DNA reads as TGCGCCAGCAGCCCCGAGAAGGGGGCTGCCGGGGAGCTGTTTTTT. Its translation: CASSPEKGAAGELFF. Full variable domain (remainder filled in from reference TRBV5-1 and TRBJ2-2): KAGVTQTPRYLIKTRGQQVTLSCSPISGHRSVSWYQQTPGQGLQFLFEYFSETQRNKGNFPGRFSGRQFSNSRSEMNVSTLELGDSALYLCASSPEKGAAGELFFGEGSRLTVL.

This clonotype was counted between two and nine times. This chain uses TRBV7-8 with TRBJ2-7; TRBD2 matches at 8 bases. Per the germline V gene, CDR1 is SGHVS and CDR2 is FQNEAQ. Trimming took 2 bases from V and 6 from J; bases not matched to a gene: 6. CDR3 length: 14 residues. CDR3 residues: CASSLSQRELEQYV. Written as DNA, the CDR3 is TGTGCCAGCAGCTTAAGCCAGCGGGAGCTCGAGCAGTACGTC.

The chain carries TRBV25-1 and TRBJ1-4; 10 nucleotides align to TRBD1. After removal of 5 bases from V and 8 bases from J, the junction contained 8 bases not matched to a gene. This CDR3 is built from 15 residues. Germline V gene data show CDR1 as MGHDK and CDR2 as SYGVNS. CDR3 sequence: CASSPRQGAGEKLFF. CDR3 coding DNA: TGTGCCAGCAGTCCAAGACAGGGGGCAGGCGAAAAACTGTTTTTT.

The CDR3 bases are TGCAGCGTCGGGACGGTGGGTGAAAAACTGTTTTTT. Translated, it gives CSVGTVGEKLFF. V and J are TRBV29-1 and TRBJ1-4, with a tentative D call TRBD1 (5 bases). This CDR3 is 12 amino acids long. CDR1 SQVTM and CDR2 ANQGSEA come from the germline V gene. V gave up 6 bases and J gave up 7 bases, with 12 bases separating them.

The rearrangement joins TRBV28 to TRBJ2-7; 9 nucleotides line up with TRBD2. The junction had 15 bases not matched to a gene; V was cut back by 4 bases and J by 5 bases. The CDR3 has 17 amino acids. The germline gives CDR1 MDHEN, CDR2 SYDVKM. Written as DNA, the CDR3 is TGTGCCAGCAGTTCCTTCGGGCTAGCGGGATTTTACCACGAGCAGTACGTC. This encodes CASSSFGLAGFYHEQYV.

This clonotype occurred a few times. This chain links TRBV12-3 or TRBV12-4 with TRBJ1-5; tentatively, D is TRBD1 (6 bases). Trimming took 6 bases from V and 7 from J, leaving 16 bases between them. The CDR3 consists of 14 residues. The CDR3 DNA sequence: TGTGCCAGCAGCGATGGACAGTTGCGACAGCCCCAGCATTTT. Protein product: CASSDGQLRQPQHF.

This clonotype was counted at least ten times. The chain is built from TRBV5-1 and TRBJ2-5; perhaps TRBD1 as D (6 bases). The CDR3 sequence is 13 residues long. The V end lost 3 bases, the J end lost 2 bases, and 8 bases lay between the germline ends. Germline assignment: CDR1 SGHRS and CDR2 YFSETQ. The CDR3 sequence is CASSSDRQETQYF. The CDR3 coding sequence is TGCGCCAGCAGCTCGGACAGACAAGAGACCCAGTACTTC.

This chain's CDR3 is CASSPPSRASYEQYF. The CDR3 region has the DNA TGTGCCAGCTCACCACCATCCAGGGCCTCCTACGAGCAGTACTTC. The chain carries TRBV18 and TRBJ2-7; TRBD1 is a possible D gene (5 bases). The CDR3 is 15 residues long. CDR1 and CDR2 (germline): KGHSH, LQKENI. V gave up 0 bases and J gave up 0 bases, with 9 bases separating them.

This chain uses TRBV4-3 with TRBJ2-1, with 11 bases lining up with TRBD2. The trim removed 1 base at V and 4 bases at J, leaving 9 bases unmatched. CDR3 length equals 18 residues. The germline CDR1 and CDR2 sequences are LGHNA and YSLEER. The CDR3 DNA follows: TGCGCCAGCAGCCAAGGCTCGGGACTAGCGGCCGATTACAATGAGCAGTTCTTC. Residues: CASSQGSGLAADYNEQFF.